This TCR beta chain was sequenced for a study of T cells in Graves' hyperthyroidism and ophthalmopathy. Germline lookup yields CDR1 ENHRY and CDR2 SYGVKD. The CDR3 runs 16 residues. For this clonotype: The germline gene is not matched at one end of the junction; a read error may be the cause.

The source material, RNA transcripts, was used to amplify TCR beta CDR3 regions. TCR CDR3 regions were first amplified by RT-PCR with HTBI primers. TCRdb fed the multiplex PCR reads into MiXCR, producing one record per CDR3 protein. Found here are some 570,000 distinct CDR3 sequences, 13% to 15% of them singletons; the top ten hold roughly 7.7%. This chain uses TRBV10-3 with TRBJ1-2; D remains unclear. The material sequenced was blood. The source of this sequence is a woman aged 18-30 years with Graves' ophthalmopathy. DNA of the CDR3: TGTGCCATCAATGAGTCCGAGGGTCCAGCTTACTATGGCTACACCTTC. Translated: CAINESEGPAYYGYTF.